A selection of T cell receptor beta chains follows, all from one sample in a study of T-cell memory formation after mild COVID-19. TCRdb re-called the 5' RACE reads through MiXCR, storing one row per CDR3 protein. Of about 340,000 distinct CDR3 sequences in the sample, around 20% are singletons; the top ten hold 20% to 25%. Sequenced input: PBMCs or a T cell subset sorted from them (not recorded which). Every receptor here comes from a man younger than 35 who had mild COVID-19 (a few samples of this study predate the infection). Cell type and time point are not known. The CDR3 runs from the conserved cysteine through the conserved F or W. A D gene is named only where the DNA matches it firmly.

j_call: TRBJ2-2; d_call: TRBD1; v_call: TRBV10-3; cdr3_aa: CAISEGTGSAGELFF
j_call: TRBJ1-1; d_call: -; v_call: TRBV7-3; cdr3_aa: CASSLTWTKNTEAFF
j_call: TRBJ2-1; d_call: -; v_call: TRBV10-3; cdr3_aa: CAIREGGLPYNEQFF
j_call: TRBJ2-1; d_call: -; v_call: TRBV5-1; cdr3_aa: CASSLAGGNEQFF
j_call: TRBJ2-1; d_call: -; v_call: TRBV7-2; cdr3_aa: CASSFMSTGRENEQFF
j_call: TRBJ2-4; d_call: -; v_call: TRBV5-6; cdr3_aa: CASSLGGAGANIQYF
j_call: TRBJ2-5; d_call: -; v_call: TRBV7-8; cdr3_aa: CASSLGAVETQYF
j_call: TRBJ2-3; d_call: TRBD2; v_call: TRBV11-2; cdr3_aa: CASSSLAGGFDTQYF
j_call: TRBJ2-2; d_call: -; v_call: TRBV7-2; cdr3_aa: CASSGGLNTGELFF
j_call: TRBJ2-3; d_call: TRBD2; v_call: TRBV20-1; cdr3_aa: CSARRLAATDTQYF
j_call: TRBJ2-5; d_call: TRBD2; v_call: TRBV7-3; cdr3_aa: CASSLQTSGGSETQYF
j_call: TRBJ1-3; d_call: -; v_call: TRBV4-3; cdr3_aa: CASSQEQVGNTIYF
j_call: TRBJ1-1; d_call: -; v_call: TRBV7-9; cdr3_aa: CASSPLKVTVSSKGSEAFF
j_call: TRBJ1-1; d_call: TRBD1; v_call: TRBV6-2/TRBV6-3; cdr3_aa: CASSQLQGAEAFF
j_call: TRBJ1-1; d_call: -; v_call: TRBV7-6; cdr3_aa: CASSPVRSGTEAFF
j_call: TRBJ2-1; d_call: TRBD2; v_call: TRBV28; cdr3_aa: CASSKYLAGGKGEQFF
j_call: TRBJ1-1; d_call: -; v_call: TRBV6-2/TRBV6-3; cdr3_aa: CATRPGNTEAFF
j_call: TRBJ2-5; d_call: TRBD2; v_call: TRBV4-2; cdr3_aa: CASSQAGGETQYF
j_call: TRBJ1-5; d_call: -; v_call: TRBV5-6; cdr3_aa: CASSLGPGVNQPQHF
j_call: TRBJ1-1; d_call: -; v_call: TRBV7-2; cdr3_aa: CASSAVGFNTEAFF
j_call: TRBJ2-7; d_call: -; v_call: TRBV11-2; cdr3_aa: CASSLTGHEQYF
j_call: TRBJ1-3; d_call: -; v_call: TRBV14; cdr3_aa: CASSRPGTNSGNTIYF
j_call: TRBJ2-1; d_call: -; v_call: TRBV7-2; cdr3_aa: CASSPSGTRLERQFF
j_call: TRBJ2-4; d_call: -; v_call: TRBV20-1; cdr3_aa: CSARRGGGVNDIQYF
j_call: TRBJ2-5; d_call: TRBD2; v_call: TRBV7-2; cdr3_aa: CASSLVGLAGETQYF
j_call: TRBJ1-3; d_call: -; v_call: TRBV5-1; cdr3_aa: CASSLGGDSGNTIYF
j_call: TRBJ2-7; d_call: TRBD2; v_call: TRBV7-2; cdr3_aa: CASSSGRGDYEQYF
j_call: TRBJ2-4; d_call: -; v_call: TRBV27; cdr3_aa: CASSLLEGGIQYF
j_call: TRBJ2-7; d_call: TRBD2; v_call: TRBV5-1; cdr3_aa: CASSLVASGGSYEQYF
j_call: TRBJ2-2; d_call: -; v_call: TRBV7-8; cdr3_aa: CASSSLAKNTGELFF
j_call: TRBJ2-1; d_call: TRBD1; v_call: TRBV4-1; cdr3_aa: CASSQTSGQNNEQFF
j_call: TRBJ1-6; d_call: TRBD1; v_call: TRBV11-2; cdr3_aa: CASSGPQGIGDSPLHF
j_call: TRBJ1-2; d_call: TRBD1; v_call: TRBV4-1; cdr3_aa: CASSQPGQGDGYTF
j_call: TRBJ1-3; d_call: -; v_call: TRBV5-1; cdr3_aa: CASSLGAGHGNTIYF
j_call: TRBJ1-5; d_call: -; v_call: TRBV2; cdr3_aa: CASTVGENQPQHF
j_call: TRBJ2-5; d_call: -; v_call: TRBV5-1; cdr3_aa: CASTLTGLETQYF
j_call: TRBJ2-5; d_call: TRBD1; v_call: TRBV29-1; cdr3_aa: CSVGQGTKETQYF
j_call: TRBJ1-5; d_call: -; v_call: TRBV27; cdr3_aa: CASRKLQRGQPQHF
j_call: TRBJ1-6; d_call: -; v_call: TRBV5-1; cdr3_aa: CASSLAVGSGISPIHF
j_call: TRBJ2-4; d_call: -; v_call: TRBV20-1; cdr3_aa: CSARGAGTNIQYF
j_call: TRBJ1-2; d_call: -; v_call: TRBV6-5; cdr3_aa: CASSYSDKYYGYTF
j_call: TRBJ1-1; d_call: TRBD1; v_call: TRBV6-2/TRBV6-3; cdr3_aa: CASSYSQGWNTEAFF
j_call: TRBJ1-5; d_call: -; v_call: TRBV5-6; cdr3_aa: CASSNGQINQPQHF
j_call: TRBJ2-3; d_call: -; v_call: TRBV5-1; cdr3_aa: CASSLARGTEGPDTQYF
j_call: TRBJ2-5; d_call: -; v_call: TRBV2; cdr3_aa: CASAPRDGTQYF
j_call: TRBJ2-3; d_call: -; v_call: TRBV14; cdr3_aa: CASSPQGGGRTDTQYF
j_call: TRBJ1-5; d_call: -; v_call: TRBV12-3/TRBV12-4; cdr3_aa: CASSPTDGQPQHF
j_call: TRBJ1-1; d_call: -; v_call: TRBV12-3/TRBV12-4; cdr3_aa: CASSFRSQAFF
j_call: TRBJ1-2; d_call: -; v_call: TRBV7-2; cdr3_aa: CASSLGSTRTRLNYGYTF
j_call: TRBJ1-5; d_call: TRBD1; v_call: TRBV7-2; cdr3_aa: CASSPFAGTENQPQHF